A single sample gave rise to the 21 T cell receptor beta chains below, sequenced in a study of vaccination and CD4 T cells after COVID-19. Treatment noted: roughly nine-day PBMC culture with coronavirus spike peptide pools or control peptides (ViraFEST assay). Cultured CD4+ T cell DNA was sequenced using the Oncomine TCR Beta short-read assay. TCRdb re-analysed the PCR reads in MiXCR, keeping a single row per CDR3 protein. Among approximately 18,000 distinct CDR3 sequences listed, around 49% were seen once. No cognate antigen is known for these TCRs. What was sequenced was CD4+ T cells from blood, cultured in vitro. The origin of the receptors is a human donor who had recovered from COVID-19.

The DNA for the CDR3 is TGTGCCAGCAGCTTACGGCGGGGCGACTACGAGCAGTACTTC. Protein sequence: CASSLRRGDYEQYF. This rearrangement joins TRBV7-9 to TRBJ2-7; possible D gene TRBD2, 6 bases. The germline V and J ends were trimmed by 2 bases and 3 bases, with 11 bases remaining between them. The CDR3 spans 14 residues. In germline, CDR1 is SEHNR, CDR2 FQNEAQ (reference sequence).

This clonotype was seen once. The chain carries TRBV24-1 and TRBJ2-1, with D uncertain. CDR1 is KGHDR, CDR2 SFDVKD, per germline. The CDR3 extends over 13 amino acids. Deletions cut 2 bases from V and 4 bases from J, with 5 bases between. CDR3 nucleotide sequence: TGTGCCACCAGTGATTGGCAGTACAATGAGCAGTTCTTC. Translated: CATSDWQYNEQFF.

Here the CDR3 DNA reads TGTGCCAGCAGCCGGAGGACAGGTAGTACAGATACGCAGTATTTT. It translates to CASSRRTGSTDTQYF. V is TRBV11-1 and J is TRBJ2-3; 7 nucleotides agree with TRBD1. The CDR3 is made up of 15 amino acids. The V gene end was trimmed by 5 bases and the J gene end by 3 bases; junction bases not matched to a gene: 8. The germline V gene has CDR1 SGHAT and CDR2 FQDESV (reference sequence).

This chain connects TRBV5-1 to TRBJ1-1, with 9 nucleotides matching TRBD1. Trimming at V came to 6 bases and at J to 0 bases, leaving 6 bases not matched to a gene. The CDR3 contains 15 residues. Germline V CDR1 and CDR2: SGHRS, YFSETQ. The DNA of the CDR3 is TGCGCCAGCACCTGGACAGGGGCGGTGAACACTGAAGCTTTCTTT. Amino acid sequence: CASTWTGAVNTEAFF. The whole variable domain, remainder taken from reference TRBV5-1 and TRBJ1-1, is KAGVTQTPRYLIKTRGQQVTLSCSPISGHRSVSWYQQTPGQGLQFLFEYFSETQRNKGNFPGRFSGRQFSNSRSEMNVSTLELGDSALYLCASTWTGAVNTEAFFGQGTRLTVV.

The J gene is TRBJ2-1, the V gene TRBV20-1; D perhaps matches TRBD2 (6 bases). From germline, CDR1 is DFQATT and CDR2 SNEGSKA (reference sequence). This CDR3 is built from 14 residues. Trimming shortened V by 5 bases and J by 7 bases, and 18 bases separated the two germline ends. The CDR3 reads CSALTRVRANEQFF. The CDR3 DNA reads TGCAGTGCTTTGACTAGGGTGAGGGCTAATGAGCAGTTCTTC.

CDR3 nucleotides: TGTGCCAGCAGCTCGAAGGGGGCCAATAATTCACCCCTCCACTTT. Its protein is CASSSKGANNSPLHF. The chain uses TRBV5-4 and TRBJ1-6; 7 positions agree with TRBD1. CDR1 is SGHNT and CDR2 is YYREEE in the germline V gene (reference sequence). V lost 3 bases, J lost 5 bases, and 5 bases stayed unmatched. This CDR3 region has 15 residues.

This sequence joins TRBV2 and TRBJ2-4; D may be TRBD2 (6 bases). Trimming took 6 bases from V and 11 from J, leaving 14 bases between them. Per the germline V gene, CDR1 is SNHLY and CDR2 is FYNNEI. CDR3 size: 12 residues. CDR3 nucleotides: TGTGCCAGCAGGTTGCTCCGGGACTTTCAGTACTTC. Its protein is CASRLLRDFQYF.

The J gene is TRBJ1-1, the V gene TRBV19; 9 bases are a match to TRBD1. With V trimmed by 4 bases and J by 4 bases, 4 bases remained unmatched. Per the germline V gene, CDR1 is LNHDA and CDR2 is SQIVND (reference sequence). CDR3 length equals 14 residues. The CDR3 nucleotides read TGTGCCAGTAGTAGGGACAGGGTTGGCACTGAAGCTTTCTTT. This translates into CASSRDRVGTEAFF.

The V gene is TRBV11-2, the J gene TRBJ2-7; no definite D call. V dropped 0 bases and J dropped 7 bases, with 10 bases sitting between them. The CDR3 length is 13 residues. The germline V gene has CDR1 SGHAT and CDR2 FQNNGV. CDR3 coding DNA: TGTGCCAGCAGCTTAGATCTCATGGGGGAGCAGTACTTC. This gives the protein CASSLDLMGEQYF.

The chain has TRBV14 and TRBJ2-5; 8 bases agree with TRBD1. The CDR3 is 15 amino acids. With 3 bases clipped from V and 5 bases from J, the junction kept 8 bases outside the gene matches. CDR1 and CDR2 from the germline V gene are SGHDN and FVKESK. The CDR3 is CASSHFGQGFETQYF. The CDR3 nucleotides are TGTGCCAGCAGCCACTTTGGACAGGGATTCGAGACCCAGTACTTC.

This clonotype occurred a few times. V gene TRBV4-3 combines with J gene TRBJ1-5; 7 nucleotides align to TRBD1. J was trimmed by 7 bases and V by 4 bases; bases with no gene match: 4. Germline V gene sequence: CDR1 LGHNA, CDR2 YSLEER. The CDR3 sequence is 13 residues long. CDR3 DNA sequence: TGCGCCAGCAGCCGGGACAGACAACAGCCCCAGCATTTT. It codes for CASSRDRQQPQHF.

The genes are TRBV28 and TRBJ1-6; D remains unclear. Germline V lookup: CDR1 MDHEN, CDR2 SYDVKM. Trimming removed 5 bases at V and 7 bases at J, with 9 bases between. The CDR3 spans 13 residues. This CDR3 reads CASSPLTNSPLHF. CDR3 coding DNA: TGTGCCAGCAGTCCTTTAACCAATTCACCCCTCCACTTT.

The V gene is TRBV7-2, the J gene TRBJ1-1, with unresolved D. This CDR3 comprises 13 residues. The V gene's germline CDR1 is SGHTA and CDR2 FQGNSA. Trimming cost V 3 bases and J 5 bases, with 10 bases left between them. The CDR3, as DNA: TGTGCCAGCAGCTTGGAGAGTCGAACTGAAGCTTTCTTT. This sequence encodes CASSLESRTEAFF.

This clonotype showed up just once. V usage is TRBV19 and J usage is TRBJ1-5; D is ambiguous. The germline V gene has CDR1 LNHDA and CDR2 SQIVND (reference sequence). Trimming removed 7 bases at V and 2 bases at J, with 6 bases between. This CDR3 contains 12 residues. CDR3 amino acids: CASNVRNQPQHF. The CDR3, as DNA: TGTGCCAGTAATGTTCGCAATCAGCCCCAGCATTTT.

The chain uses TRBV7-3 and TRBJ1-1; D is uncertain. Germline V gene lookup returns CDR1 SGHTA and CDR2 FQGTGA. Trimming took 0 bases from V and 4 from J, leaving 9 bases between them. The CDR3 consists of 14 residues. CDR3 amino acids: CASSLTKSATEAFF. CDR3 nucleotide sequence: TGTGCCAGCAGCTTAACGAAGAGCGCCACTGAAGCTTTCTTT.

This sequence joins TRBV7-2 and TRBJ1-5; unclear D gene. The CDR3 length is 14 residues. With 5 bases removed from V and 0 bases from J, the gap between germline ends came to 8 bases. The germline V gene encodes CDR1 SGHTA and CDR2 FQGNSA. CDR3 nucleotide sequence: TGTGCCAGCAGCCCGGGAGTTAGCAATCAGCCCCAGCATTTT. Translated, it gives CASSPGVSNQPQHF. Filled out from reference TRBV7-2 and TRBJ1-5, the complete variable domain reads GAGVSQSPSNKVTEKGKDVELRCDPISGHTALYWYRQSLGQGLEFLIYFQGNSAPDKSGLPSDRFSAERTGGSVSTLTIQRTQQEDSAVYLCASSPGVSNQPQHFGDGTRLSIL.

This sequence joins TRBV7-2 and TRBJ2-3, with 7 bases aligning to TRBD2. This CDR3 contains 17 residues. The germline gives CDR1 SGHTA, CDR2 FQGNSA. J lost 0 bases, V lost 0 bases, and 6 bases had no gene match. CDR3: CASSLAPLASSTDTQYF. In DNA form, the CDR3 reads TGTGCCAGCAGCTTAGCCCCACTAGCGAGTAGCACAGATACGCAGTATTTT.

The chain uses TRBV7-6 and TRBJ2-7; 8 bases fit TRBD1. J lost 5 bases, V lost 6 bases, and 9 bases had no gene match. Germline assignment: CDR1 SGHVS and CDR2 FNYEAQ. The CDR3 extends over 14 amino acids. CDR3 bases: TGTGCCAGCAGGGCTCAGGGGGCTCATCACGAGCAGTACTTC. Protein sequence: CASRAQGAHHEQYF.

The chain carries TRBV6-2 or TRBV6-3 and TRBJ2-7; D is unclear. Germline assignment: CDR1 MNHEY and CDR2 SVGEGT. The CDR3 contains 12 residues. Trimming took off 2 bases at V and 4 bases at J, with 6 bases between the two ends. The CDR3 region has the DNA TGTGCCAGCAGTTACAAGGCGTACGAGCAGTACTTC. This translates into CASSYKAYEQYF.

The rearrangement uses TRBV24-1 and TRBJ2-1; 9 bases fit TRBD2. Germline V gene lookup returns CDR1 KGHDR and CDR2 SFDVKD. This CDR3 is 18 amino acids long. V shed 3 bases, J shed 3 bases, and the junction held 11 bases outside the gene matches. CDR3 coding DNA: TGTGCCACCAGTGATGCCACTTTTGATAGCGGGAGCTACAATGAGCAGTTCTTC. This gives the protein CATSDATFDSGSYNEQFF.

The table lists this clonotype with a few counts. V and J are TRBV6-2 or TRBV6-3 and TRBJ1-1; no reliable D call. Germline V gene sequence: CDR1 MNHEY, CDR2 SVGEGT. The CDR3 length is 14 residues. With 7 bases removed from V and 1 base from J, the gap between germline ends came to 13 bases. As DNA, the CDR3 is TGTGCCAGCACCCATAACACAAGGAACACTGAAGCTTTCTTT. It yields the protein CASTHNTRNTEAFF.